This TCR beta chain was retrieved from a study of blood T cell repertoires in COVID-19. This table comes from immunoSEQ multiplex PCR, and its TCRdb copy is limited to in-frame clones, with some not included. The data hold nearly 250,000 clones, with 82% observed a single time. CDR1 is LGHDT and CDR2 is YNNKEL in the germline V gene (reference sequence). This CDR3 contains 21 residues. Trimming removed 1 base from V and 1 base from J; junction bases left unmatched: 18. The sequenced material came from peripheral blood. The clonotype was recovered from a woman of 80 years or more with acute or convalescent COVID-19. V and J are TRBV3-1 (or the pseudogene TRBV3-2) and TRBJ1-1, with 10 bases matching TRBD1. The DNA for the CDR3 is TGTGCCAGCAGCCAAGGGTATCCTCATCGACAGGGGGCCTCTCGGAACACTGAAGCTTTCTTT. Amino acid sequence: CASSQGYPHRQGASRNTEAFF.